The clone carrying this T cell receptor (beta chain) was counted ten times or more. Its antigen is unknown. The data derive from a study of neurological immune-mediated disorders. The team produced cDNA through 5'RACE using 10-nucleotide random UMIs. One entry per CDR3 protein results from TCRdb running MiXCR on the 5' RACE reads. Of some 86,000 distinct CDR3 sequences in the sample, 2.5% to 3% were seen once. The study built unsorted libraries from 2 million PBMCs kept at -80 C. V lost 5 bases and J lost 3; bases outside the gene matches: 6. Germline assignment: CDR1 MNHEY and CDR2 SVGEGT. The CDR3 runs to 15 residues. General observations from the study: Among 34 multiple sclerosis patients, phylogenetic grouping put the repertoires of 18 into a single related-CDR3 cluster, a possible signature. CDR3 amino acid sequences found in expanded clones were never shared across subjects, suggesting private repertoires in all groups.

J is TRBJ2-1 and V is TRBV6-2 or TRBV6-3; TRBD1 aligns across 8 bases. Input material: PBMCs. This receptor was identified in a woman in her twenties or thirties with multiple sclerosis. CDR3 bases: TGTGCCAGCAGTCCCCGGACAGGGAACTACAATGAGCAGTTCTTC. Its translation: CASSPRTGNYNEQFF.